The 5 T cell receptor beta chains below come from one sample, sequenced in a study of technical replicates of blood from several donors. Measured with immunoSEQ multiplex PCR; TCRdb has only the in-frame clones, and not every one. The sample records about 80,000 clones, approximately 98% being singletons. Input material: T cells isolated from PBMCs. These receptors originate from a human donor in good health.

The chain joins TRBV5-1 to TRBJ2-2; 10 bases fit TRBD2. V gave up 7 bases and J gave up 5 bases; unmatched junction bases: 8. Germline V lookup: CDR1 SGHRS, CDR2 YFSETQ. This CDR3 spans 15 amino acids. CDR3: CASDSGTSDTGELFF. CDR3 in DNA: TGCGCCAGCGATTCCGGGACTAGCGATACCGGGGAGCTGTTTTTT.

This rearrangement joins TRBV27 to TRBJ1-3, with TRBD1 as a possible D gene (6 bases). Germline V gene data show CDR1 as MNHEY and CDR2 as SMNVEV (reference sequence). Between the trimmed V and J ends, which lost 4 bases and 4 bases, there was a span of 8 bases. The CDR3 spans 13 residues. Here the CDR3 DNA reads TGTGCCAGCAGTTGGACAGCAGGAAACACCATATATTTT. Protein sequence: CASSWTAGNTIYF.

The genes are TRBV19 and TRBJ2-1, with 9 nucleotides matching TRBD2. V was clipped by 3 bases and J by 9 bases; unmatched bases: 3. The CDR3 has 13 amino acids. The germline CDR1 and CDR2 sequences are LNHDA and SQIVND (reference sequence). The CDR3 loop is CASSMGAGGEQFF. The CDR3 bases are TGTGCCAGTAGTATGGGAGCGGGAGGTGAGCAGTTCTTC.

The rearrangement joins TRBV19 to TRBJ1-5, with D possibly being TRBD1 (6 bases). The CDR3 is 16 residues long. V shed 7 bases and J shed 0 bases, with 16 bases lying between them. CDR1 is LNHDA and CDR2 is SQIVND in the germline V gene (reference sequence). This CDR3 is CASTDQGRISNQPQHF. The CDR3 bases are TGTGCCAGTACTGACCAGGGGCGAATTAGCAATCAGCCCCAGCATTTT.

J is TRBJ1-3 and V is TRBV29-1; D uncertain. This CDR3 comprises 13 residues. Germline V gives CDR1 SQVTM, CDR2 ANQGSEA. V was cut by 4 bases and J by 0 bases, with 7 bases left in between. CDR3 nucleotide sequence: TGCAGCGTTGTAGGAGGCTCTGGAAACACCATATATTTT. It specifies CSVVGGSGNTIYF.